The clone carrying this TCR beta chain has just one count. The assay was immunoSEQ multiplex PCR, and TCRdb's table has in-frame clones only and misses some. Of 95,000 to 110,000 clones detected, about 90% appear once; the ten largest clones hold about 0.9%. The data stem from a study of T cell changes during pregnancy in multiple sclerosis. This specimen consisted of peripheral blood, obtained after pregnancy. The TCR originated in a female donor with multiple sclerosis, enrolled in a pregnancy study.

The CDR3 is CASRREGEKLNTEAFF. As DNA, the CDR3 is TGTGCCAGCAGACGTGAGGGGGAAAAGTTGAACACTGAAGCTTTCTTT. The V call is TRBV7-9, the J call TRBJ1-1, with D possibly TRBD1 on 6 matching bases. This CDR3 region has 16 residues. Germline CDR1 and CDR2: SEHNR and FQNEAQ (reference sequence). V was pared by 6 bases and J by 0 bases, with 17 bases between. The full variable domain, in which reference TRBV7-9 and TRBJ1-1 provide the parts outside the CDR3, is DTGVSQNPRHKITKRGQNVTFRCDPISEHNRLYWYRQTLGQGPEFLTYFQNEAQLEKSRLLSDRFSAERPKGSFSTLEIQRTEQGDSAMYLCASRREGEKLNTEAFFGQGTRLTVV.